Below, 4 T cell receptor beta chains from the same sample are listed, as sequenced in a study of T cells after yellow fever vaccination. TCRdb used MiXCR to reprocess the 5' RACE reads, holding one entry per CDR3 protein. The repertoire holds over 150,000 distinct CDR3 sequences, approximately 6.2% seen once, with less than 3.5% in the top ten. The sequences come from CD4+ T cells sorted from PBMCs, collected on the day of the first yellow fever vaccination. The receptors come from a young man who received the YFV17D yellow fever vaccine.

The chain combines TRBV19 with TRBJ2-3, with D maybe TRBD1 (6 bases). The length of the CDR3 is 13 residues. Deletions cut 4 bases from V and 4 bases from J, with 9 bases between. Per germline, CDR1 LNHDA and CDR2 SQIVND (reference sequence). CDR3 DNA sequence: TGTGCCAGTAGTACAGGGGCCGCAGATACGCAGTATTTT. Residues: CASSTGAADTQYF.

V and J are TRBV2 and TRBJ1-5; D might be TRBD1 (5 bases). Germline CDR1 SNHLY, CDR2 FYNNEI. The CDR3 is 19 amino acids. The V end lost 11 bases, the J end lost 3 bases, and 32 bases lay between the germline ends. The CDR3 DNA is TGTGCCTTCTCCCTGTCCGCCACGGGTTCGGGGGGGATCAATCAGCCCCAGCATTTT. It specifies CAFSLSATGSGGINQPQHF.

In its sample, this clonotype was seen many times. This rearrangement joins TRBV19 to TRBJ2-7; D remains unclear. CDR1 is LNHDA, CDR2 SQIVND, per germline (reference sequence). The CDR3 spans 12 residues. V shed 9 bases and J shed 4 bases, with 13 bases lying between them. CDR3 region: CARKSDGYEQYV. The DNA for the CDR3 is TGTGCCAGGAAGAGTGACGGGTACGAGCAGTACGTC.

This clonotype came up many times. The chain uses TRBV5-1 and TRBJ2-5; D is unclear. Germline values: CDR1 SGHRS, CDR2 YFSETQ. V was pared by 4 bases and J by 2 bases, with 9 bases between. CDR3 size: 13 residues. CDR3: CASSRLPQETQYF. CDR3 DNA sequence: TGCGCCAGCAGCAGACTGCCTCAAGAGACCCAGTACTTC.